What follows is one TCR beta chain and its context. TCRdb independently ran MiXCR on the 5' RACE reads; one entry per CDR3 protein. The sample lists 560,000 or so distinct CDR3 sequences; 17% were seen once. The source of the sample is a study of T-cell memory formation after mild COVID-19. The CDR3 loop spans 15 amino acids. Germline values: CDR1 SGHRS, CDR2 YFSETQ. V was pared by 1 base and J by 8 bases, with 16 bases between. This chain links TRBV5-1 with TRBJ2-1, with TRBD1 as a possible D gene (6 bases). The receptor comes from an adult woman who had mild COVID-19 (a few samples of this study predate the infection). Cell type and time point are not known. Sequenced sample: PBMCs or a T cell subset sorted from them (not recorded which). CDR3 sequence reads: CASSLFYRETDEQFF. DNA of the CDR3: TGCGCCAGCAGCTTGTTTTACAGGGAGACGGATGAGCAGTTCTTC.